This T cell receptor (beta chain) was captured in a study of monozygotic twins with inflammatory bowel disease. The CDR3 contains 15 residues. Germline V lookup: CDR1 MNHNS, CDR2 SASEGT. In the case of this clonotype: As yet, its antigen is unknown.

A template switching step added UMIs, each with a 6-nucleotide sample barcode. TCRdb re-called the 5' RACE reads and gives one entry per CDR3 protein, without DNA. This table lists just under 45,000 distinct CDR3 sequences. Study-wide results and limits: Using the inverse Simpson index, IBD patients had lower TCRbeta diversity than healthy co-twins. Patient-to-patient differences in immunosuppressive treatment may have added variability to the repertoires. Twins with IBD had fewer clonotypes in common with others than healthy twins, particularly during disease activity.

The receptor was isolated from a human donor with ulcerative colitis or Crohn's disease, or a healthy co-twin of an affected twin (not recorded which). This chain uses TRBV6-1 with TRBJ1-5; TCRdb gives TRBD1 as the D gene, but with no DNA this cannot be confirmed. Sequences were obtained from blood. This CDR3 reads CASSRGVGNNQPQHF.